The 30 T cell receptor beta chains below all came from one sample that was sequenced in a study of CXCR3-negative and CXCR3-positive naive CD8 T cells. The study made its TRB cDNA libraries by 5' RACE, adding UMI labels. TCRdb derives one entry per CDR3 protein from the 5' RACE reads, leaving out DNA. The repertoire table contains about 130,000 distinct CDR3 sequences. Overall study results and limits: Naive cells with CXCR3 showed TRB CDR3s that were more hydrophobic than those in CXCR3-negative naive cells.

What these receptors recognize is not known. The specimen sequenced was naive CXCR3+ CD8+ T cells from blood. Subset: CD45RO-CCR7+CD27+CD95- naive CD8+ T cells expressing CXCR3 (TNR3+). Every receptor here comes from a human donor in good health. Some clones in this sample may be carry-over from other donors' samples.

The genes are TRBV7-9 and TRBJ2-1. CDR1 SEHNR and CDR2 FQNEAQ come from the germline V gene (reference sequence). The CDR3 consists of 12 residues. The CDR3 loop reads CASSLVSNEQFF.

This chain uses TRBV6-1 with TRBJ1-1. Looked up from germline, CDR1 is MNHNS and CDR2 is SASEGT. The CDR3 is 12 amino acids. This CDR3 reads CASKSGYTEAFF.

The V and J genes are TRBV27 and TRBJ2-1; TCRdb reports TRBD1, a call that lacks DNA to check it against. This CDR3 contains 16 residues. Per the germline V gene, CDR1 is MNHEY and CDR2 is SMNVEV (reference sequence). CDR3 region: CASTQRGAPSYNEQFF.

This sequence joins TRBV5-5 and TRBJ1-2. Germline V gene data show CDR1 as SGHKS and CDR2 as YYEKEE (reference sequence). The CDR3 has 12 residues. CDR3 in amino acids: CASSLEGDGYAF.

V and J are TRBV5-1 and TRBJ2-3; TCRdb's D call, TRBD2, is unchecked because there is no DNA. The germline CDR1 and CDR2 sequences are SGHRS and YFSETQ. The CDR3 extends over 16 amino acids. This chain's CDR3 is CASSSPPAGDTDTQYF.

The genes are TRBV28 and TRBJ2-3; TCRdb returns TRBD2, unconfirmable since there is no DNA. Germline loops: CDR1 MDHEN, CDR2 SYDVKM. The CDR3 contains 18 residues. The CDR3 is CASSLAGGLAGAVDTQYF.

The chain uses TRBV4-2 and TRBJ2-2; lacking DNA, the TRBD2 call made by TCRdb goes unchecked. Germline V gene lookup returns CDR1 LGHNA and CDR2 YNFKEQ. This CDR3 has 17 residues. CDR3 region: CASSQPRDLGVTGELFF.

The chain carries TRBV29-1 and TRBJ2-2; no DNA is available, so the TRBD1 call from TCRdb remains unchecked. CDR1 SQVTM and CDR2 ANQGSEA come from the germline V gene. The CDR3 runs to 16 residues. Here the CDR3 reads CSVEDVQGASTGELFF.

The rearrangement uses TRBV12-3 or TRBV12-4 and TRBJ2-7; TCRdb reports TRBD1, a call that lacks DNA to check it against. The length of the CDR3 is 14 residues. CDR3 protein: CASSPSGQAYEQYF.

The chain employs TRBV7-3 and TRBJ2-3; without DNA, the TCRdb call of TRBD2 cannot be checked. Germline CDR1 reads SGHTA; CDR2 reads FQGTGA. The CDR3 length is 14 residues. CDR3 sequence: CASSLSGGADTQYF.

The rearrangement links TRBV6-5 to TRBJ2-1; TCRdb's D call of TRBD2 is untestable without DNA. The CDR3 is 18 residues long. From germline, CDR1 is MNHEY and CDR2 SVGAGI. CDR3 in amino acids: CASSWASGAVGSYNEQFF.

This chain connects TRBV29-1 to TRBJ2-1. CDR1 is SQVTM and CDR2 is ANQGSEA in the germline V gene. CDR3 length: 15 residues. CDR3 protein: CSGGIRGGPYNEQFF.

The chain recombines TRBV29-1 with TRBJ2-7; TCRdb returns TRBD2, unconfirmable since there is no DNA. This CDR3 has 13 residues. Germline loops: CDR1 SQVTM, CDR2 ANQGSEA. The CDR3 here is CSVEPAGLGEQYF.

The V gene is TRBV5-6, the J gene TRBJ2-1; TCRdb reports TRBD1, a call that lacks DNA to check it against. Germline-derived CDR1 and CDR2 are SGHDT and YYEEEE. The CDR3 spans 13 residues. CDR3 sequence: CASSSGTSNEQFF.

V usage is TRBV6-5 and J usage is TRBJ1-4; with no DNA, the TCRdb D assignment of TRBD1 cannot be verified. This CDR3 is built from 15 residues. CDR1 is MNHEY and CDR2 is SVGAGI in the germline V gene. The CDR3 region is CASSYGTGPNEKLFF.

The CDR3 reads CSVEFRERGENEQFF. V gene TRBV29-1 combines with J gene TRBJ2-1; TCRdb names TRBD2, which stays unverified in the absence of DNA. Germline CDR1 SQVTM, CDR2 ANQGSEA. CDR3 length: 15 residues.

The chain joins TRBV6-6 to TRBJ2-4; the TRBD1 assignment by TCRdb is unverifiable without DNA. The germline V gene has CDR1 MNHNY and CDR2 SVGAGI (reference sequence). The CDR3 contains 11 residues. The CDR3 sequence: CASISGTIQYF.

This chain links TRBV4-2 with TRBJ1-2. The CDR3 covers 14 residues. CDR1 is LGHNA, CDR2 YNFKEQ, per germline. CDR3 protein: CASSQVLGEYGYTF.

The chain has TRBV27 and TRBJ2-1; TCRdb selects TRBD1, and the lack of DNA leaves this call unchecked. Germline values: CDR1 MNHEY, CDR2 SMNVEV (reference sequence). The CDR3 length is 15 residues. Here the CDR3 reads CASRLPGQGYNEQFF.

The chain recombines TRBV20-1 with TRBJ1-1. Germline loops: CDR1 DFQATT, CDR2 SNEGSKA (reference sequence). This CDR3 comprises 13 residues. This CDR3 is CSAREEENTEAFF.

This chain connects TRBV4-2 to TRBJ2-7. This CDR3 is built from 13 residues. Germline V lookup: CDR1 LGHNA, CDR2 YNFKEQ. The CDR3 reads CASSQAWTYEQYF.

This chain links TRBV7-9 with TRBJ1-1; TCRdb picks TRBD1, but there is no DNA to check that call. The CDR3 consists of 14 residues. In germline, CDR1 is SEHNR, CDR2 FQNEAQ (reference sequence). CDR3 loop: CASSLGQGDTEAFF.

V is TRBV6-5 and J is TRBJ2-7. Germline-derived CDR1 and CDR2 are MNHEY and SVGAGI. This CDR3 is 15 amino acids long. The CDR3 reads CASSSSIDSSYEQYF.

V gene TRBV28 combines with J gene TRBJ2-7; TCRdb picks TRBD1, but there is no DNA to check that call. Germline loops: CDR1 MDHEN, CDR2 SYDVKM. The CDR3 is 15 residues long. The CDR3 sequence is CASKIPGTPYYEQYF.

This rearrangement joins TRBV6-6 to TRBJ1-5; lacking DNA, the TRBD1 call made by TCRdb goes unchecked. Germline CDR1 is MNHNY and CDR2 is SVGAGI (reference sequence). The CDR3 has 16 amino acids. The CDR3 region is CASSEALGTGNQPQHF.

This chain connects TRBV19 to TRBJ1-6; TCRdb names TRBD1, which stays unverified in the absence of DNA. This CDR3 spans 14 amino acids. Germline loops: CDR1 LNHDA, CDR2 SQIVND (reference sequence). CDR3: CASMGQGVGSPLHF.

The J gene is TRBJ2-1, the V gene TRBV12-3 or TRBV12-4; TCRdb outputs TRBD2, but without DNA this stays unchecked. The CDR3 length is 15 residues. The CDR3 loop is CASSLLGGPYNEQFF.

The rearrangement links TRBV12-3 or TRBV12-4 to TRBJ1-3; there is no DNA to check the TCRdb D call of TRBD1. The CDR3 totals 15 residues. The CDR3 reads CASSSDRDYGNTIYF.

The V call is TRBV7-9, the J call TRBJ2-2; the D call of TRBD1 rests on TCRdb alone, since no DNA is present to check it. The CDR3 is 14 residues long. The germline V gene encodes CDR1 SEHNR and CDR2 FQNEAQ (reference sequence). This chain's CDR3 is CASSTRTRVGELFF.

This chain connects TRBV29-1 to TRBJ2-2. This CDR3 has 13 amino acids. The germline V gene has CDR1 SQVTM and CDR2 ANQGSEA. The CDR3 is CSLDGQNTGELFF.